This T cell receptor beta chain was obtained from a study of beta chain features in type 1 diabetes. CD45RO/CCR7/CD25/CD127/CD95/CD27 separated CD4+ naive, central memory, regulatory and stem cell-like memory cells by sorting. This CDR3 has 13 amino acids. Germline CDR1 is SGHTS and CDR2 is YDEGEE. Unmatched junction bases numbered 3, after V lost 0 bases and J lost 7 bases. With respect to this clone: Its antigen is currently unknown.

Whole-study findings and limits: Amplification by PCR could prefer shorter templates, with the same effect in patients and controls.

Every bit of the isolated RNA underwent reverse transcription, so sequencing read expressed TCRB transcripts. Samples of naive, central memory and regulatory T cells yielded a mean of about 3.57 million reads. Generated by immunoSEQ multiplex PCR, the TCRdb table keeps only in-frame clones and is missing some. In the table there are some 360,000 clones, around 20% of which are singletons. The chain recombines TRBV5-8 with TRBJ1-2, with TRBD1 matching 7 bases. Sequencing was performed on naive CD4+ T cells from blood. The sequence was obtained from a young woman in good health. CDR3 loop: CASSLDRGGGYTF. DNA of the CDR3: TGTGCCAGCAGCTTGGACAGGGGTGGTGGCTACACCTTC.